Listed here is a single T cell receptor beta chain. Those who participated ranged in age from 18 to 89 years and resided in about two dozen US areas. Membership in each cohort depended on participant-reported clinical history. Recovered Cohort 3 donors showed two negative PCRs, clearance, or symptom resolution. This sample is part of a study of blood T cell repertoires in COVID-19. The trim removed 5 bases at V and 4 bases at J, leaving 11 bases unmatched. This CDR3 is 16 amino acids long. The germline V gene encodes CDR1 SGHTA and CDR2 FQGTGA. In the original workflow: How many nucleated cells were present was estimated from reference gene primer amplification. Profiled with immunoSEQ multiplex PCR; TCRdb holds only in-frame clones, not every one. The DNA gave D and trimming, while V, J and clone size come from that table. The sample includes hundreds of thousands of clones, less than 85% seen only once; the top ten take over 15%.

This TCR was recovered from a man in his forties who had recovered from COVID-19. V gene TRBV7-3 combines with J gene TRBJ2-3; TRBD2 aligns across 8 bases. The sequenced sample consisted of PBMCs or T cells enriched from blood (not recorded which). In DNA, the CDR3 is TGTGCCAGCAGCGCCGGGACTAGGGGATTCGCAGATACGCAGTATTTT. Its protein product is CASSAGTRGFADTQYF.